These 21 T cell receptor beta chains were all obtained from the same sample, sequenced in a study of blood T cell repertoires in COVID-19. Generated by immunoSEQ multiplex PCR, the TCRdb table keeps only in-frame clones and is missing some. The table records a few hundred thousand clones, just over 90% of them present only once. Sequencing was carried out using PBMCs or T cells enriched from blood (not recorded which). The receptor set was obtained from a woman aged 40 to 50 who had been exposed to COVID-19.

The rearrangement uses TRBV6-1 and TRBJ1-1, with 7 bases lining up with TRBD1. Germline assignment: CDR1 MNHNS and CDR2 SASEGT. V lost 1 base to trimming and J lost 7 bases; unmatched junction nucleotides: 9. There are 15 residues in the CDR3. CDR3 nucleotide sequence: TGTGCCAGCAGTGAAGACCTTACAGGGGTGGATGAAGCTTTCTTT. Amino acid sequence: CASSEDLTGVDEAFF.

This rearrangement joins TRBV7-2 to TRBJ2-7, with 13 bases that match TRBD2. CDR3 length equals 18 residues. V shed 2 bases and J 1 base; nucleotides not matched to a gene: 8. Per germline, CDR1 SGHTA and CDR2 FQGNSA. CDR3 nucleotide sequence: TGTGCCAGCAGCTTACGCGGGGGGGGACTAGCGGGGTCCTACGAGCAGTACTTC. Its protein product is CASSLRGGGLAGSYEQYF.

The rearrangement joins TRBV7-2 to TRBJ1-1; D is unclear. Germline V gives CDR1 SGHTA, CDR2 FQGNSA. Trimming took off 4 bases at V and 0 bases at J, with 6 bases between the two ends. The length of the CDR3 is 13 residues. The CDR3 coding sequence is TGTGCCAGCAGCTCTTCTATGAACACTGAAGCTTTCTTT. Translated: CASSSSMNTEAFF.

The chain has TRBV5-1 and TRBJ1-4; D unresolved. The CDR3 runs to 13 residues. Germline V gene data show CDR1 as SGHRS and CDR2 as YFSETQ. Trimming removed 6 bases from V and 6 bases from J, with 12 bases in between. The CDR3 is CASTRGRDEKLFF. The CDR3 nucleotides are TGCGCCAGCACGAGAGGGCGTGATGAAAAACTGTTTTTT. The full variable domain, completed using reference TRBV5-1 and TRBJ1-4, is KAGVTQTPRYLIKTRGQQVTLSCSPISGHRSVSWYQQTPGQGLQFLFEYFSETQRNKGNFPGRFSGRQFSNSRSEMNVSTLELGDSALYLCASTRGRDEKLFFGSGTQLSVL.

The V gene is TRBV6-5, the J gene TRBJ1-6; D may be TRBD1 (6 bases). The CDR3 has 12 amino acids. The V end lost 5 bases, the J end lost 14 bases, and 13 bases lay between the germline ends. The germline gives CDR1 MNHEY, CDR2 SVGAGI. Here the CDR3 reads CASSPTGLALHF. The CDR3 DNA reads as TGTGCCAGCAGTCCTACAGGGCTGGCCCTCCACTTT.

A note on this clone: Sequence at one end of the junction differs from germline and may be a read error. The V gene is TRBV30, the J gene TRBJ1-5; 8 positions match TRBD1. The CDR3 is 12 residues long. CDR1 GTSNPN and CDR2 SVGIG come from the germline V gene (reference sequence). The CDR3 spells CAWSVRGRGLRF. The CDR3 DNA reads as TGTGCCTGGAGTGTACGGGGCAGGGGGCTCCGTTTT.

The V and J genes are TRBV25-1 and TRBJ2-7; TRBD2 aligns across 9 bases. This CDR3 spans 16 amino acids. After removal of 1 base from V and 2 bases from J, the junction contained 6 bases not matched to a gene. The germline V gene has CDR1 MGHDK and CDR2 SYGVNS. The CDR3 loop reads CASSESLAGVPYEQYF. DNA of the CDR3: TGTGCCAGCAGTGAATCATTAGCGGGAGTCCCCTACGAGCAGTACTTC.

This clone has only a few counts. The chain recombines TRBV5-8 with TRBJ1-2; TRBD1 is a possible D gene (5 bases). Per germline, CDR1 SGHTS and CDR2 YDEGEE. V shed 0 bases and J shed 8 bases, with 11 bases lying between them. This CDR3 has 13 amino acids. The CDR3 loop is CASSLGRDLGYTF. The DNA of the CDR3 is TGTGCCAGCAGCTTGGGAAGGGACTTGGGCTACACCTTC.

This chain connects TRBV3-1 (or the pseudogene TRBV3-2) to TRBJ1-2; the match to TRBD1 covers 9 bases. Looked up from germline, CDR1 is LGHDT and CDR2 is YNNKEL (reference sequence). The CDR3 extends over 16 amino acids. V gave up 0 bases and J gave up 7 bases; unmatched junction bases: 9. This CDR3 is CASSQEWTGEVGGYTF. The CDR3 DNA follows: TGTGCCAGCAGCCAAGAATGGACAGGGGAGGTGGGTGGCTACACCTTC.

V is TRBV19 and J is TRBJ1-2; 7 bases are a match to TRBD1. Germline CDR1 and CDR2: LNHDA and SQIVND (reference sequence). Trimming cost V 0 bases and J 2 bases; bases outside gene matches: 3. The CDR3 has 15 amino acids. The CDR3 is CASSIDAGGNYGYTF. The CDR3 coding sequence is TGTGCCAGTAGTATAGATGCAGGGGGAAACTATGGCTACACCTTC.

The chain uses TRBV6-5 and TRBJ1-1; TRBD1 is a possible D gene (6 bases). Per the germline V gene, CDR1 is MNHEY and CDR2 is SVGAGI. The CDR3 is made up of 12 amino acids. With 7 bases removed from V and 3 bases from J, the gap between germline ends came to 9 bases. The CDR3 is CASKQGYTEAFF. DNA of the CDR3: TGTGCCAGCAAACAGGGATACACTGAAGCTTTCTTT.

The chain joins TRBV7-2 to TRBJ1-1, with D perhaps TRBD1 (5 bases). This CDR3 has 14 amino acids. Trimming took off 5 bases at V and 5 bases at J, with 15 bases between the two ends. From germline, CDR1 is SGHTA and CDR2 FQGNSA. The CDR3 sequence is CASSLVTRGTEAFF. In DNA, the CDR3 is TGTGCCAGCAGCCTCGTAACCCGGGGGACTGAAGCTTTCTTT.

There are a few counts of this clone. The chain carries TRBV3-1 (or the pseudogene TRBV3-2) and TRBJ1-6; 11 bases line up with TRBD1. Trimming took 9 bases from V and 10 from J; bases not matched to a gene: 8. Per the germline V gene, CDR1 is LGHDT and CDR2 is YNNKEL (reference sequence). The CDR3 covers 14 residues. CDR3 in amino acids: CASSDRGRRSPLHF. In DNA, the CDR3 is TGTGCCAGTTCGGACAGGGGGCGCCGATCACCCCTCCACTTT.

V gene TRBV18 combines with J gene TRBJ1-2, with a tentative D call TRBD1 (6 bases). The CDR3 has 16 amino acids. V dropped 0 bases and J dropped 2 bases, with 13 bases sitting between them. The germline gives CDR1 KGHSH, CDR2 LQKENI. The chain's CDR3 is CASSPPSPGANYGYTF. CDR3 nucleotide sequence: TGTGCCAGCTCACCACCTTCCCCAGGGGCCAACTATGGCTACACCTTC. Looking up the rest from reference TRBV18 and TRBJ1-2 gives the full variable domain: NAGVMQNPRHLVRRRGQEARLRCSPMKGHSHVYWYRQLPEEGLKFMVYLQKENIIDESGMPKERFSAEFPKEGPSILRIQQVVRGDSAAYFCASSPPSPGANYGYTFGSGTRLTVV.

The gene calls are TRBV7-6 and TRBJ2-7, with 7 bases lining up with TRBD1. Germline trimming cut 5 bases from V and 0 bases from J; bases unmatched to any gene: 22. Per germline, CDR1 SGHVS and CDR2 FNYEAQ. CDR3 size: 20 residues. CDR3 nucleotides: TGTGCCAGCAGCCAAACTCCCCAAATTACAGGGGCCCGGAGCTCCTACGAGCAGTACTTC. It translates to CASSQTPQITGARSSYEQYF.

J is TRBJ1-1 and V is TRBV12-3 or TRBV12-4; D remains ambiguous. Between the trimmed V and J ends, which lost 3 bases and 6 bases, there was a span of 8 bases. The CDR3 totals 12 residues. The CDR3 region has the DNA TGTGCCAGCAGTTTTTTTGCGGCTGAAGCTTTCTTT. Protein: CASSFFAAEAFF.

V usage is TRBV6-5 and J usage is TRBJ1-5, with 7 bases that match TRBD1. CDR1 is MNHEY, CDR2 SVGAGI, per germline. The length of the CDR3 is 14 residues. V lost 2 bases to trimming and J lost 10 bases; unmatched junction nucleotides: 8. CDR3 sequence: CASSYRDSDGPQHF. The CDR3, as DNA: TGTGCCAGCAGTTACCGGGACAGCGACGGCCCCCAGCATTTT.

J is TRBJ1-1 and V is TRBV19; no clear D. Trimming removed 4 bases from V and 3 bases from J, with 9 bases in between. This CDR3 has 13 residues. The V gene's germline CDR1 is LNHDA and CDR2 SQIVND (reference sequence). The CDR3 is CASSRLRDTEAFF. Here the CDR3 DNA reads TGTGCCAGTAGTAGACTCAGAGACACTGAAGCTTTCTTT.

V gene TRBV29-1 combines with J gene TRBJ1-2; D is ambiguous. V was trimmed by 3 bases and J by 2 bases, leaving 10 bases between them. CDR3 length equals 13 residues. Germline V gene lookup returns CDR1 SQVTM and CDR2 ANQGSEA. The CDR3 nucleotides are TGCAGCGTTGATTCGACTAGAAACTATGGCTACACCTTC. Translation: CSVDSTRNYGYTF.

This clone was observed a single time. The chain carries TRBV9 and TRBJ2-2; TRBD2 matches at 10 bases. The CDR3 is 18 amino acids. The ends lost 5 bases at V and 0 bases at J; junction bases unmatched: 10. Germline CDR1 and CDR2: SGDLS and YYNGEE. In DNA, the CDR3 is TGTGCCAGCAGTGATCGTAGCGGGGGGCCCACGAACACCGGGGAGCTGTTTTTT. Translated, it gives CASSDRSGGPTNTGELFF.

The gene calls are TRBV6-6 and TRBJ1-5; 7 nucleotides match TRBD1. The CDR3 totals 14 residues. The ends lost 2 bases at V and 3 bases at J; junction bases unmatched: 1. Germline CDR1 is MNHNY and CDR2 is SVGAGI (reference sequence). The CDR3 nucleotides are TGTGCCAGCAGTTACAGGGGGCTCAATCAGCCCCAGCATTTT. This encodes CASSYRGLNQPQHF.